The entry below describes one T cell receptor beta chain. Antigen: not known. The data derive from a study of cytomegalovirus exposure and HLA in healthy donors. General study findings and limits: There were some public TCRs occurring in many donors, but most TCR sequences were rare. Prediction of most subjects' HLA-A and HLA-B alleles by TCR beta sequences was reportedly accurate.

The study ran its PCR with 60 Vbeta and 13 Jbeta primers. Assay: immunoSEQ multiplex PCR; the TCRdb copy retains only in-frame clones and omits some. The table has more than 80,000 clones, 78% seen once. CDR1 is MDHEN, CDR2 SYDVKM, per germline. J lost 13 bases, V lost 3 bases, and 12 bases had no gene match. The CDR3 has 13 amino acids. Sample: PBMCs. The receptor's source is a man aged 18 to 30 in good health and CMV-seropositive. The chain combines TRBV28 with TRBJ2-7, with 7 nucleotides matching TRBD1. Here the CDR3 DNA reads TGTGCCAGCAGTTTCGAGAACGACAGGGTCTCTTACTTC. Its translation is CASSFENDRVSYF.